Listed here are 32 T cell receptor beta chains from one sample, sequenced in a study of cytomegalovirus exposure and HLA in healthy donors. Using immunoSEQ multiplex PCR, the repertoire was profiled, and TCRdb retains in-frame clones only, with some absent. In the table there are a few hundred thousand clones, 90% of which are singletons. The sequenced material came from PBMCs. The receptors stem from a woman aged 18 to 35 in good health and CMV-seronegative.

CDR3: CASNPLRDRNNYGYTF. The CDR3 DNA reads as TGTGCCAGCAACCCCCTCCGGGACAGAAATAACTATGGCTACACCTTC. V is TRBV7-6 and J is TRBJ1-2; 7 bases line up with TRBD1. J lost 1 base, V lost 7 bases, and 12 bases had no gene match. CDR3 length: 16 amino acids. Germline V gives CDR1 SGHVS, CDR2 FNYEAQ.

The V and J genes are TRBV4-3 and TRBJ2-7; D not resolved. CDR3 length: 16 residues. The germline gives CDR1 LGHNA, CDR2 YSLEER. Trimming stripped 0 bases from V and 0 bases from J, with 12 bases between. CDR3 in DNA: TGCGCCAGCAGCCAAGATCTAGATTCCGGCTCCTACGAGCAGTACTTC. Its protein is CASSQDLDSGSYEQYF.

The chain recombines TRBV28 with TRBJ1-5, with 8 bases lining up with TRBD1. Germline assignment: CDR1 MDHEN and CDR2 SYDVKM. This CDR3 is built from 14 residues. V was clipped by 11 bases and J by 7 bases; unmatched bases: 13. CDR3 sequence: CALGPGGPGQPQHF. CDR3 coding DNA: TGTGCCCTGGGGCCAGGGGGCCCGGGGCAGCCCCAGCATTTT.

The chain combines TRBV4-1 with TRBJ2-5; D not certain. Trimming left V 0 bases short and J 2 bases short, with 10 bases between. The CDR3 runs 15 residues. CDR1 is MGHRA and CDR2 is YSYEKL in the germline V gene. CDR3: CASSQEEIKQETQYF. The CDR3 nucleotides are TGCGCCAGCAGCCAAGAAGAGATCAAGCAAGAGACCCAGTACTTC.

The chain links TRBV11-2 to TRBJ1-6; TRBD1 agrees at 7 bases. Germline V lookup: CDR1 SGHAT, CDR2 FQNNGV. With V trimmed by 8 bases and J by 6 bases, 4 bases remained unmatched. The CDR3 loop spans 13 amino acids. Here the CDR3 DNA reads TGTGCCAGCGGAACAGGGGCTAATTCACCCCTCCACTTT. Amino acid sequence: CASGTGANSPLHF.

This rearrangement joins TRBV10-3 to TRBJ2-5, with TRBD1 matching over 7 bases. V trimming: 0 bases; J trimming: 5 bases; junction bases outside the gene matches: 6. Germline V gives CDR1 ENHRY, CDR2 SYGVKD. There are 15 residues in the CDR3. The DNA of the CDR3 is TGTGCCATCAGTGAGTCGAATCCAGGGGGTGAGACCCAGTACTTC. Translating it yields CAISESNPGGETQYF.

CDR3 sequence: CASSSYRNEQYV. CDR3 nucleotide sequence: TGTGCCAGCAGCTCCTACAGGAACGAGCAGTACGTC. This sequence joins TRBV11-2 and TRBJ2-7, with TRBD1 as a possible D gene (5 bases). The CDR3 totals 12 residues. The V end lost 4 bases, the J end lost 5 bases, and 9 bases lay between the germline ends. The germline V gene encodes CDR1 SGHAT and CDR2 FQNNGV.

Only one count was recorded for this clone. The chain carries TRBV2 and TRBJ2-1; 8 bases line up with TRBD2. The germline gives CDR1 SNHLY, CDR2 FYNNEI. V lost 8 bases, J lost 8 bases, and 17 bases stayed unmatched. The CDR3 is 16 amino acids. The CDR3 is CASVSYRGISGDEQFF. CDR3 nucleotide sequence: TGTGCCAGCGTGAGTTATAGGGGAATTAGCGGGGATGAGCAGTTCTTC.

A few counts support this clone. The chain links TRBV5-6 to TRBJ2-3; 10 nucleotides agree with TRBD1. This CDR3 contains 15 residues. CDR1 is SGHDT, CDR2 YYEEEE, per germline. The junction had 8 bases not matched to a gene; V was cut back by 4 bases and J by 6 bases. CDR3 nucleotide sequence: TGTGCCAGCAGCGCCGGGACAGGGGTACGGGATACGCAGTATTTT. The encoded protein is CASSAGTGVRDTQYF.

CDR3 residues: CASSLTGQGGETQYF. Here the CDR3 DNA reads TGTGCCAGCAGCTTGACGGGACAGGGAGGAGAGACCCAGTACTTC. This rearrangement joins TRBV5-5 to TRBJ2-5, with 9 positions matching TRBD1. V was clipped by 1 base and J by 4 bases; unmatched bases: 5. CDR1 and CDR2 from the germline V gene are SGHKS and YYEKEE (reference sequence). The CDR3 sequence is 15 residues long.

V usage is TRBV5-8 and J usage is TRBJ2-7, with D possibly TRBD1 on 5 matching bases. This CDR3 comprises 15 residues. The germline V gene encodes CDR1 SGHTS and CDR2 YDEGEE. Trimming shortened V by 4 bases and J by 6 bases, and 20 bases separated the two germline ends. The CDR3 here is CASSPGVAGPSEQYV. In DNA form, the CDR3 reads TGTGCCAGCAGCCCTGGGGTCGCAGGGCCCTCCGAGCAGTACGTC.

The J gene is TRBJ2-5, the V gene TRBV4-1; 7 positions match TRBD2. The CDR3 totals 16 residues. The V segment lost 0 bases and the J segment 5 bases; nucleotides outside the gene matches: 9. Germline CDR1 is MGHRA and CDR2 is YSYEKL. The CDR3 nucleotides are TGCGCCAGCAGCCAAGACTCCAGCGGGGAGGGGGAGACCCAGTACTTC. Translation: CASSQDSSGEGETQYF.

The CDR3 protein is CASSLNSGSYNEQFF. Written as DNA, the CDR3 is TGTGCCAGCAGCCTGAACTCAGGCTCCTACAATGAGCAGTTCTTC. This chain joins TRBV21-1 and TRBJ2-1; the table assigns TRBD1, which was not confirmed against the DNA. TRBV21-1 is a pseudogene segment. CDR3 length: 15 residues.

Comments on this clone: Other DNA sequences from this sample encode an identical CDR3 as well. The chain uses TRBV5-1 and TRBJ2-3, with 7 bases fitting TRBD2. The CDR3 length is 15 residues. Germline CDR1 SGHRS, CDR2 YFSETQ. Trimming at V came to 1 base and at J to 0 bases, leaving 2 bases not matched to a gene. In DNA, the CDR3 is TGCGCCAGCAGCTTGAGCGGGGCGAGCACAGATACGCAGTATTTT. Amino acid sequence: CASSLSGASTDTQYF.

The V call is TRBV5-4, the J call TRBJ2-2, with TRBD2 matching 7 bases. CDR3 length: 14 amino acids. Looked up from germline, CDR1 is SGHNT and CDR2 is YYREEE (reference sequence). J gave up 6 bases and V 5 bases, and 7 bases lay outside the gene matches. The CDR3 spells CASRWDRGAGELFF. The CDR3 DNA reads as TGTGCCAGCAGATGGGACCGGGGGGCCGGGGAGCTGTTTTTT.

The V and J genes are TRBV7-6 and TRBJ2-1, with 10 bases that match TRBD2. V shed 1 base, J shed 9 bases, and the junction held 6 bases outside the gene matches. The CDR3 contains 15 residues. The germline V gene has CDR1 SGHVS and CDR2 FNYEAQ. The CDR3 is CASSLESSGGSEQFF. The CDR3 DNA follows: TGTGCCAGCAGCTTAGAGTCTAGCGGGGGCTCTGAGCAGTTCTTC.

The gene calls are TRBV25-1 and TRBJ2-3; tentative D call: TRBD1 (6 bases). Germline V CDR1 and CDR2: MGHDK, SYGVNS. The CDR3 is 12 amino acids. The ends were cut back, 3 bases at V and 10 bases at J, with 11 bases in the middle. The CDR3: CASSDQRTAQYF. CDR3 sequence (DNA): TGTGCCAGCAGTGATCAGCGGACAGCGCAGTATTTT. Filled out from reference TRBV25-1 and TRBJ2-3, the complete variable domain reads EADIYQTPRYLVIGTGKKITLECSQTMGHDKMYWYQQDPGMELHLIHYSYGVNSTEKGDLSSESTVSRIRTEHFPLTLESARPSHTSQYLCASSDQRTAQYFGPGTRLTVL.

The chain recombines TRBV7-9 with TRBJ1-2; D may be TRBD1 (6 bases). CDR1 and CDR2 (germline): SEHNR, FQNEAQ (reference sequence). The V and J ends lost 3 bases and 5 bases respectively, with 19 bases between them. There are 16 residues in the CDR3. The CDR3 loop is CASSFFGDKAGYGYTF. In DNA form, the CDR3 reads TGTGCCAGCAGCTTTTTTGGGGACAAGGCTGGGTATGGCTACACCTTC.

A single count supports this clone. The rearrangement links TRBV6-1 to TRBJ1-5; D may be TRBD1 (6 bases). Trimming left V 10 bases short and J 7 bases short, with 14 bases between. This CDR3 has 12 residues. Germline V lookup: CDR1 MNHNS, CDR2 SASEGT. CDR3 nucleotides: TGTGCCACCCAGGGGCTTGGGCAGCCCCAGCATTTT. Translated, it gives CATQGLGQPQHF.

This clone was picked up a small number of times. The chain couples TRBV5-4 to TRBJ2-1; D ambiguous. The V gene's germline CDR1 is SGHNT and CDR2 YYREEE (reference sequence). Trimming pared 0 bases from V and 2 bases from J, leaving 9 bases between. The CDR3 has 15 residues. CDR3 in DNA: TGTGCCAGCAGCTTGGATGGGCTTCCCTACAATGAGCAGTTCTTC. Its translation is CASSLDGLPYNEQFF.

V usage is TRBV10-3 and J usage is TRBJ2-2; D unclear. The CDR3 has 15 residues. The V and J ends lost 2 bases and 1 base respectively, with 8 bases between them. The V gene's germline CDR1 is ENHRY and CDR2 SYGVKD. The CDR3 loop is CAISENGQNTGELFF. CDR3 DNA: TGTGCCATCAGTGAGAATGGGCAGAACACCGGGGAGCTGTTTTTT.

The rearrangement uses TRBV19 and TRBJ2-3, with a possible D match to TRBD2 (6 bases). There are 13 residues in the CDR3. The V gene's germline CDR1 is LNHDA and CDR2 SQIVND (reference sequence). Trimming stripped 7 bases from V and 7 bases from J, with 15 bases between. The CDR3 here is CASKGGASHTQYF. The CDR3 DNA reads TGTGCCAGTAAGGGCGGGGCCTCGCATACGCAGTATTTT.

This chain uses TRBV10-2 with TRBJ2-5; 8 bases are shared with TRBD2. The CDR3 contains 13 residues. CDR1 WSHSY and CDR2 SAAADI come from the germline V gene. With V trimmed by 8 bases and J by 5 bases, 7 bases remained unmatched. The CDR3 is CASGRGARETQYF. CDR3 DNA sequence: TGCGCCAGCGGGCGGGGGGCGAGGGAGACCCAGTACTTC.

This clone was picked up one time. The CDR3 loop is CASSFPRQDYGYTF. The CDR3 DNA is TGTGCCAGCAGTTTTCCCCGACAGGACTATGGCTACACCTTC. The chain employs TRBV28 and TRBJ1-2; D might be TRBD1 (6 bases). Trimming left V 3 bases short and J 3 bases short, with 11 bases between. Germline CDR1 MDHEN, CDR2 SYDVKM. The CDR3 loop spans 14 amino acids.

The table lists this clone with a count of one. The rearrangement uses TRBV4-1 and TRBJ2-7, with D possibly matching TRBD1 (6 bases). Per the germline V gene, CDR1 is MGHRA and CDR2 is YSYEKL. CDR3 length equals 13 residues. V was trimmed by 3 bases and J by 5 bases, leaving 11 bases between them. Here the CDR3 reads CASSQGARDEQYF. In DNA, the CDR3 is TGCGCCAGCAGCCAGGGGGCGCGGGACGAGCAGTACTTC.

V usage is TRBV5-1 and J usage is TRBJ2-5; maybe TRBD2 (5 bases). Germline V lookup: CDR1 SGHRS, CDR2 YFSETQ. V dropped 0 bases and J dropped 0 bases, with 12 bases sitting between them. The CDR3 loop spans 16 amino acids. CDR3 sequence: CASSLVDGIYQETQYF. As DNA, the CDR3 is TGCGCCAGCAGCTTGGTGGACGGGATTTACCAAGAGACCCAGTACTTC.

The chain's CDR3 is CASSSIPGQMNTEAFF. CDR3 nucleotide sequence: TGTGCCAGCAGCTCGATCCCGGGACAGATGAACACTGAAGCTTTCTTT. The V gene is TRBV7-3, the J gene TRBJ1-1, with 7 bases matching TRBD1. This CDR3 region has 16 residues. The J segment lost 0 bases and the V segment lost 4 bases, leaving 8 bases of the junction unmatched. Looked up from germline, CDR1 is SGHTA and CDR2 is FQGTGA.

V and J are TRBV6-6 and TRBJ2-7; D is perhaps TRBD1 (5 bases). The CDR3 runs to 16 residues. V was clipped by 0 bases and J by 4 bases, with 16 bases between them. The germline V gene has CDR1 MNHNY and CDR2 SVGAGI (reference sequence). The CDR3 DNA follows: TGTGCCAGCAGTTACTCCCCCCAGGGAAGAGGTTACGAGCAGTACTTC. This gives the protein CASSYSPQGRGYEQYF.

This clone occurred once. The rearrangement links TRBV2 to TRBJ1-5, with D hard to call. CDR3 length: 17 amino acids. V was trimmed by 5 bases and J by 3 bases, leaving 20 bases between them. Germline CDR1 is SNHLY and CDR2 is FYNNEI. The CDR3 here is CASSPGWTEGINQPQHF. For the CDR3, the DNA is TGTGCCAGCAGTCCGGGATGGACGGAGGGAATCAATCAGCCCCAGCATTTT.

The gene calls are TRBV28 and TRBJ1-6; D uncertain. The length of the CDR3 is 16 residues. Trimming took 3 bases from V and 2 from J, leaving 11 bases between them. Germline values: CDR1 MDHEN, CDR2 SYDVKM. CDR3 region: CASSFSGFAYNSPLHF. CDR3 nucleotides: TGTGCCAGCAGTTTCTCGGGGTTCGCCTATAATTCACCCCTCCACTTT. The entire variable domain, with the rest obtained from reference TRBV28 and TRBJ1-6, is as follows: DVKVTQSSRYLVKRTGEKVFLECVQDMDHENMFWYRQDPGLGLRLIYFSYDVKMKEKGDIPEGYSVSREKKERFSLILESASTNQTSMYLCASSFSGFAYNSPLHFGNGTRLTVT.

This clone was picked up a small number of times. V gene TRBV30 combines with J gene TRBJ1-2; D is perhaps TRBD1 (6 bases). The CDR3 length is 12 residues. Trimming left V 5 bases short and J 7 bases short, with 14 bases between. Germline lookup yields CDR1 GTSNPN and CDR2 SVGIG (reference sequence). CDR3 protein: CAWGQQGLGYTF. CDR3 nucleotides: TGTGCCTGGGGACAACAGGGTCTTGGCTACACCTTC. Full variable domain (outside the CDR3, taken from reference TRBV30 and TRBJ1-2): SQTIHQWPATLVQPVGSPLSLECTVEGTSNPNLYWYRQAAGRGLQLLFYSVGIGQISSEVPQNLSASRPQDRQFILSSKKLLLSDSGFYLCAWGQQGLGYTFGSGTRLTVV.

The chain links TRBV5-1 to TRBJ2-3; D is possibly TRBD1 (6 bases). CDR3 length equals 16 residues. The germline CDR1 and CDR2 sequences are SGHRS and YFSETQ. V dropped 1 base and J dropped 0 bases, with 12 bases sitting between them. The CDR3 nucleotides read TGCGCCAGCAGCTTGCCCCGGGACATAAGCACAGATACGCAGTATTTT. Protein: CASSLPRDISTDTQYF.